This T cell receptor (beta chain) was recorded in a study of long-term antiretroviral therapy in people with HIV. As to this clone: Its antigen is as yet unknown.

A v3.0 immunoSEQ assay was performed at survey level. Some clones are missing from TCRdb's copy, which holds only in-frame ones; the method was immunoSEQ multiplex PCR. The data contain over 9,500 clones, 75% of them singletons. The CDR3 is 19 residues long. J lost 3 bases, V lost 6 bases, and 22 bases had no gene match. The germline CDR1 and CDR2 sequences are SQVTM and ANQGSEA. Findings and limits, study-wide: Upon ART, diversity increased but remained lower than transplant donor controls. For ART adherence, viral resistance and therapy changes, no data were available.

Treatment of all HIV participants took place in the United States. The TCR was taken from a man aged 35-49 years with HIV. V is TRBV29-1 and J is TRBJ2-3; 9 bases are a match to TRBD1. Sequencing used unsorted PBMCs, obtained 1.8 years before starting antiretroviral therapy. CDR3 bases: TGCAGCGTCGGATATATTGGGTTGCGGGACAGGGTGTTGACAGATACGCAGTATTTT. Translation: CSVGYIGLRDRVLTDTQYF.